This paragraph reports one TCR beta chain. The antigen remains undetermined. This specimen belongs to a study of cytomegalovirus exposure and HLA in healthy donors. There were likely unrecorded immune exposures, though donors were nominally healthy when sampled. Use of 60 Vbeta and 13 Jbeta primers characterized the PCR. The assay was immunoSEQ multiplex PCR, and TCRdb's table has in-frame clones only and misses some. The sample totals under 200,000 clones. General observations from the study: Confirmation in vitro established that three CMV-associated chains were specific for CMV antigens. Relative to equally common others, HLA-associated TCR beta chains showed greater clonal expansion in a later analysis.

The CDR3 totals 16 residues. Trimming pared 7 bases from V and 3 bases from J, leaving 19 bases between. CDR1 is MNHEY, CDR2 SMNVEV, per germline (reference sequence). The chain combines TRBV27 with TRBJ1-5, with a tentative D call TRBD1 (5 bases). This clonotype was obtained from a man aged 30 to 45 in good health and CMV-seronegative. Sequencing was performed on PBMCs. Here the CDR3 reads CASTLRGGAVNQPQHF. CDR3 nucleotide sequence: TGTGCCAGCACCTTACGGGGAGGGGCGGTCAATCAGCCCCAGCATTTT.